This TCR beta chain is from a study of tumor-infiltrating lymphocytes in localized non-small cell lung cancer. Across the whole study: Several tumor histologies, both smoking statuses, and some post-neoadjuvant chemotherapy samples were included.

Whole-study findings and limits: TCR sequencing covered a subset of patients with enough tissue.

Method: immunoSEQ multiplex PCR; TCRdb's copy keeps in-frame clones and lacks some. Of under 10,000 clones listed, 70% to 85% are singletons. This clone occurred a few times. Its antigen is unidentified. The CDR3 sequence is 18 residues long. Germline V CDR1 and CDR2: MRHNA, SNTAGT. Trimming pared 8 bases from V and 0 bases from J, leaving 23 bases between. The chain joins TRBV6-4 to TRBJ1-5; TRBD1 is a possible D gene (6 bases). This clonotype was obtained from a human donor with non-small cell lung cancer. The sequenced sample consisted of uninvolved lung tissue not adjacent to the tumor. CDR3 amino acids: CASSGQPAGTYSNQPQHF. The DNA for the CDR3 is TGTGCCAGCTCCGGCCAACCTGCCGGGACATATAGCAATCAGCCCCAGCATTTT.